This T cell receptor (beta chain) was documented in a study of OX40 agonist ivuxolimab in advanced cancers. Looking at the study overall: Ivuxolimab was a fully human IgG2 agonistic monoclonal antibody targeting the costimulatory receptor OX40 (CD134). Intravenous ivuxolimab was administered to patients every 2 weeks at six dose levels: 0.01, 0.1, 0.3, 1.5, 3 and 10 mg/kg. Among the approximately 54 dose-escalation patients, about 19 had hepatocellular carcinoma, about 15 melanoma, 9 renal cell carcinoma and 9 head and neck cancer. The dose-escalation cohort was around 83% male with a mean age of about 60 years, ranging from roughly 20 to 85. Patients were allowed to have had prior anti-PD-1, anti-PD-L1 or anti-CTLA-4 therapy, and around 41% of the dose-escalation patients had previously received checkpoint inhibitors. Partial responses were achieved by three dose-escalation patients, of whom one had hepatocellular carcinoma and two had cutaneous melanoma. The point of sequencing TCRbeta in the periphery was to test whether ivuxolimab changed TCR sequence diversity and drove clonal T-cell expansion. The paper covers the monotherapy dose-escalation part of the phase I ivuxolimab trial, which included N ≈ 50 patients.

The trial excluded patients who had a history of autoimmune disease or were on systemic immunosuppression. Peripheral blood for TCR sequencing was collected from all dose cohorts at baseline, on cycle 4 day 1, and on cycle 7 day 1. The samples were drawn from a first-in-human, open-label, multicenter phase I dose-escalation trial of ivuxolimab. The trial enrolled adults with locally advanced or metastatic head and neck squamous cell, hepatocellular, melanoma or renal cell carcinoma. Before TCR sequencing, CD4+ T cells and CD8+ T cells from peripheral blood were sorted into separate populations. Genomic DNA was extracted from sorted cells for sequencing of the TCRbeta CDR3 region. The immunoSEQ Assay was used for sequencing of TCRbeta CDR3 regions. This is the immuneACCESS table as TCRdb keeps it, with only in-frame sequences that have V and J called. A part of the clones is gone; compared with another copy, unresolved V genes explain less than half, and the rest is unexplained. The sample table contains some 60,000 clones; only one count was recorded for 87% of them. The ten largest clones capture 5.2% of the sample.

Of note for this clone: It has no known antigen specificity. No quality values exist for individual bases; no much larger clone is one base distant.

The investigation overall reported the following: Low levels of normalized T-cell clonal expansion were also seen in some patients who did not respond. In the 0.1-3.0 mg/kg groups, partial responders were among the patients with the lowest normalized peripheral clonal expansion, particularly in CD8+ T cells. Which antigens the clonally expanded peripheral T cells were specific for was not determined. At doses of 0.1 to 3.0 mg/kg, clonal expansion of both CD4+ and CD8+ T cells in blood was seen between baseline and week 6. On average, CD8+ T cells showed more expanded clones than CD4+ T cells after ivuxolimab.

The specimen was CD4+ or CD8+ T cells sorted from blood, collected in a trial of the OX40 agonist ivuxolimab. This TCR was sampled from an adult with an advanced solid tumor such as melanoma, head and neck, liver or kidney cancer.

The CDR3 sequence is CASSLSPKDEQFF. The DNA sequence is given as TGCGCCAGCAGCTTGAGCCCAAAGGATGAGCAGTTCTTC. The V and J segments used are TRBV5-1 and TRBJ2-1; there is no confident call for the D gene. Trimming takes 1 base from V and 8 bases from J, and the germline ends sit 10 bases apart. The CDR3, from cysteine to phenylalanine, totals 13 residues. The DNA shown is the 39-base CDR3, in frame from base 1. CDR1 SGHRS and CDR2 YFSETQ are derived from the germline V gene.